This T cell receptor (beta chain) is drawn from a study of T-cell reconstitution after alpha-beta-depleted transplantation in children. The V gene's germline CDR1 is SGDLS and CDR2 YYNGEE. This CDR3 is 15 amino acids long. V lost 4 bases to trimming and J lost 3 bases; unmatched junction nucleotides: 10. This clonotype was seen a handful of times. The TCRbeta library was prepared with unique molecular identifiers. TCRdb re-called the PCR reads through MiXCR, storing one row per CDR3 protein. This table has 200,000 to 250,000 distinct CDR3 sequences, under 9.5% appearing once. The sequence came from a human donor who donated a stem cell graft to a child with acute lymphoblastic leukemia. This sample comprised PBMCs from the stem cell graft donor, obtained from the stem cell graft. The gene calls are TRBV9 and TRBJ2-7, with 7 bases fitting TRBD1. The CDR3 coding sequence is TGTGCCAGCAGCCCCCGGGACAGTACGAGCTACGAGCAGTACTTC. It codes for CASSPRDSTSYEQYF. The whole variable domain, remainder taken from reference TRBV9 and TRBJ2-7, is DSGVTQTPKHLITATGQRVTLRCSPRSGDLSVYWYQQSLDQGLQFLIQYYNGEERAKGNILERFSAQQFPDLHSELNLSSLELGDSALYFCASSPRDSTSYEQYFGPGTRLTVT.